What follows are 31 T cell receptor beta chains derived from one specimen sequenced in a study of shared clonotypes between healthy human individuals. Assay: immunoSEQ multiplex PCR; the TCRdb copy retains only in-frame clones and omits some. The sample lists approximately 100,000 clones; 67% were seen once. The sample comprised memory CD8+ T cells sorted from blood. Subset denoted: CD45RO+ cells pooled with CCR7-negative TemRA cells. The receptor source for this set is a woman in her twenties or thirties in good health.

The J gene is TRBJ2-7, the V gene TRBV28; a possible D gene is TRBD2 (7 bases). Germline CDR1 and CDR2: MDHEN and SYDVKM. This CDR3 has 14 residues. Trimming left V 2 bases short and J 6 bases short, with 14 bases between. The CDR3 DNA reads TGTGCCAGCAGTTTACGCGCGGGGGCCCTCGAGCAGTACTTC. It yields the protein CASSLRAGALEQYF.

The chain has TRBV7-8 and TRBJ1-5; TRBD1 might be the D (6 bases). The germline gives CDR1 SGHVS, CDR2 FQNEAQ. Trimming removed 1 base at V and 7 bases at J, with 29 bases between. The length of the CDR3 is 20 residues. The CDR3 nucleotides read TGTGCCAGCAGCTTAGAAGGCGAATGGAGACAGGCAGGGCGGTCACAGCCCCAGCATTTT. Translating gives CASSLEGEWRQAGRSQPQHF.

This clone has just a few counts. The rearrangement joins TRBV4-1 to TRBJ2-7; 10 nucleotides align to TRBD2. This CDR3 spans 14 amino acids. CDR1 is MGHRA, CDR2 YSYEKL, per germline. V gave up 4 bases and J gave up 4 bases; unmatched junction bases: 4. The CDR3 coding sequence is TGCGCCAGCAGCCTCCGGACTAGCGGTTACGAGCAGTACTTC. Translation gives CASSLRTSGYEQYF.

The rearrangement joins TRBV18 to TRBJ2-3; 13 positions match TRBD2. Trimming removed 4 bases from V and 11 bases from J; junction bases left unmatched: 12. CDR1 is KGHSH and CDR2 is LQKENI in the germline V gene. The CDR3 is 16 residues long. The CDR3 sequence is CASSLWTSGRAWGQYF. The CDR3 DNA is TGTGCCAGCTCACTATGGACTAGCGGGAGAGCCTGGGGGCAGTATTTT.

The chain employs TRBV6-1 and TRBJ2-1, with D tentatively TRBD2 (6 bases). Trimming pared 0 bases from V and 8 bases from J, leaving 14 bases between. Germline CDR1 is MNHNS and CDR2 is SASEGT. The CDR3 totals 15 residues. The CDR3 loop is CASSEAARRRDEQFF. CDR3 sequence (DNA): TGTGCCAGCAGTGAAGCCGCTAGGCGGAGGGATGAGCAGTTCTTC.

This chain's CDR3 is CASSLDSELTEAFF. CDR3 DNA sequence: TGCGCCAGCAGCTTGGACTCCGAGCTCACTGAAGCTTTCTTT. The chain couples TRBV5-1 to TRBJ1-1; D uncertain. This CDR3 spans 14 amino acids. V gave up 0 bases and J gave up 4 bases, with 10 bases separating them. CDR1 is SGHRS and CDR2 is YFSETQ in the germline V gene.

This clone appeared once. The CDR3 loop is CASRSASGGNEQFF. CDR3 DNA: TGCGCCAGCAGATCGGCTAGCGGGGGAAATGAGCAGTTCTTC. V gene TRBV4-1 combines with J gene TRBJ2-1; 10 nucleotides match TRBD2. J was trimmed by 7 bases and V by 6 bases; bases with no gene match: 6. This CDR3 is built from 14 residues. Germline lookup yields CDR1 MGHRA and CDR2 YSYEKL.

Note on this clone: Other DNA sequences in this specimen translate into the identical CDR3. J is TRBJ2-1 and V is TRBV6-1; 10 bases align to TRBD2. Per the germline V gene, CDR1 is MNHNS and CDR2 is SASEGT. J was trimmed by 6 bases and V by 2 bases; bases with no gene match: 4. The CDR3 totals 15 residues. CDR3 sequence (DNA): TGTGCCAGCAGTGAACGAACTAGCGGGATCAATGAGCAGTTCTTC. It encodes CASSERTSGINEQFF.

The CDR3 region has the DNA TGTGCCAGCAGTGCCGGGACAGCTGAGATCGCTGAAGCTTTCTTT. Amino acid sequence: CASSAGTAEIAEAFF. The V gene is TRBV25-1, the J gene TRBJ1-1; 7 bases are shared with TRBD1. The CDR3 is 15 residues long. The J segment lost 6 bases and the V segment lost 4 bases, leaving 11 bases of the junction unmatched. Germline CDR1 is MGHDK and CDR2 is SYGVNS.

This clone was detected a few times. The gene calls are TRBV6-4 and TRBJ1-4; no clear D. The CDR3 length is 15 residues. Germline-derived CDR1 and CDR2 are MRHNA and SNTAGT. V was clipped by 5 bases and J by 7 bases, with 17 bases between them. CDR3 protein: CASSRKADGGEKLFF. DNA of the CDR3: TGTGCCAGCAGTCGCAAAGCTGATGGCGGTGAAAAACTGTTTTTT.

The chain is built from TRBV29-1 and TRBJ2-7, with 9 nucleotides matching TRBD1. CDR3 length: 15 residues. Trimming removed 7 bases from V and 3 bases from J; junction bases left unmatched: 13. CDR1 is SQVTM and CDR2 is ANQGSEA in the germline V gene. The CDR3 DNA reads TGCAGCGGGGCGGGGACAGGGCCCCAAGGCTACGAGCAGTACTTC. Protein: CSGAGTGPQGYEQYF.

This chain uses TRBV13 with TRBJ2-1; 7 positions agree with TRBD2. CDR3 length: 17 residues. CDR1 is PRHDT and CDR2 is FYEKMQ in the germline V gene (reference sequence). Trimming at V came to 0 bases and at J to 2 bases, leaving 7 bases not matched to a gene. CDR3 sequence (DNA): TGTGCCAGCAGCTTAGGTTACAGCGGGGCCCCCTACAATGAGCAGTTCTTC. It yields the protein CASSLGYSGAPYNEQFF. The full variable domain, rest sourced from reference TRBV13 and TRBJ2-1, is AAGVIQSPRHLIKEKRETATLKCYPIPRHDTVYWYQQGPGQDPQFLISFYEKMQSDKGSIPDRFSAQQFSDYHSELNMSSLELGDSALYFCASSLGYSGAPYNEQFFGPGTRLTVL.

This clone was seen at least ten times. The chain uses TRBV6-4 and TRBJ2-2; TRBD2 aligns across 8 bases. CDR3 length equals 15 residues. The V and J ends lost 4 bases and 2 bases, in that order; junction bases with no gene match: 3. Germline lookup yields CDR1 MRHNA and CDR2 SNTAGT. For the CDR3, the DNA is TGTGCCAGCAGTGTGGGACTAGGTAACACCGGGGAGCTGTTTTTT. Translated, it gives CASSVGLGNTGELFF.

This clone has just a few counts. Other DNA sequences in this specimen translate into the identical CDR3. CDR3 coding DNA: TGTGCCAGTAGTATTGAGGGGATGAACACTGAAGCTTTCTTT. Translation gives CASSIEGMNTEAFF. The chain links TRBV19 to TRBJ1-1; D is perhaps TRBD1 (5 bases). V shed 3 bases and J shed 0 bases, with 8 bases lying between them. Germline V gene sequence: CDR1 LNHDA, CDR2 SQIVND (reference sequence). The CDR3 sequence is 14 residues long.

This clone came up a few times. The genes are TRBV2 and TRBJ2-7; D is unresolved. Per the germline V gene, CDR1 is SNHLY and CDR2 is FYNNEI. This CDR3 spans 12 amino acids. V was pared by 5 bases and J by 5 bases, with 10 bases between. Here the CDR3 reads CASSSTSNEQYF. DNA of the CDR3: TGTGCCAGCAGTTCCACCTCTAACGAGCAGTACTTC. Drawing the rest from reference TRBV2 and TRBJ2-7, the complete variable domain is EPEVTQTPSHQVTQMGQEVILRCVPISNHLYFYWYRQILGQKVEFLVSFYNNEISEKSEIFDDQFSVERPDGSNFTLKIRSTKLEDSAMYFCASSSTSNEQYFGPGTRLTVT.

V gene TRBV7-2 combines with J gene TRBJ1-5; tentative D call: TRBD1 (6 bases). Germline CDR1 reads SGHTA; CDR2 reads FQGNSA. The CDR3 covers 15 residues. The V and J ends lost 1 base and 7 bases respectively, with 14 bases between them. The CDR3 region is CASSLGQGRNQPQHF. CDR3 DNA: TGTGCCAGCAGCTTAGGGCAGGGGCGAAACCAGCCCCAGCATTTT.

This clone was seen ten or more times. V usage is TRBV6-9 and J usage is TRBJ2-5, with 9 nucleotides matching TRBD1. Trimming cost V 2 bases and J 2 bases; bases outside gene matches: 9. CDR3 length equals 17 residues. From germline, CDR1 is MNHGY and CDR2 SVAAGI. CDR3 sequence: CASSYTSRDREQETQYF. In nucleotides, the CDR3 is TGTGCCAGCAGTTATACCTCCCGGGACAGGGAGCAAGAGACCCAGTACTTC.

The CDR3 spells CASSIQRNTEAFF. CDR3 bases: TGTGCCAGTAGTATTCAGAGGAACACTGAAGCTTTCTTT. The V call is TRBV19, the J call TRBJ1-1; D not resolved. The germline V and J ends were trimmed by 3 bases and 1 base, with 6 bases remaining between them. The CDR3 has 13 amino acids. CDR1 LNHDA and CDR2 SQIVND come from the germline V gene (reference sequence).

The gene calls are TRBV19 and TRBJ2-1, with 10 bases lining up with TRBD2. The V and J ends lost 2 bases and 10 bases, in that order; junction bases with no gene match: 14. Germline CDR1 and CDR2: LNHDA and SQIVND (reference sequence). CDR3 length: 17 residues. CDR3 sequence: CASSISGGLAGATEQFF. Here the CDR3 DNA reads TGTGCCAGTAGTATATCTGGCGGGCTAGCGGGGGCCACGGAGCAGTTCTTC.

This sequence joins TRBV10-3 and TRBJ2-2; the match to TRBD2 covers 8 bases. CDR3 length: 13 residues. J gave up 8 bases and V 5 bases, and 4 bases lay outside the gene matches. Germline-derived CDR1 and CDR2 are ENHRY and SYGVKD. This CDR3 reads CAISFQREGELFF. The CDR3 DNA reads as TGTGCCATCAGTTTCCAGCGGGAGGGGGAGCTGTTTTTT.

The chain links TRBV7-2 to TRBJ2-1; 13 nucleotides align to TRBD2. The CDR3 has 17 amino acids. The germline CDR1 and CDR2 sequences are SGHTA and FQGNSA. V dropped 4 bases and J dropped 2; count of bases not matched to a gene: 5. This CDR3 reads CASSSRLAGGPYNEQFF. As DNA, the CDR3 is TGTGCCAGCAGCTCGCGACTAGCGGGAGGCCCCTACAATGAGCAGTTCTTC.

The chain uses TRBV9 and TRBJ2-1, with 10 positions matching TRBD2. From germline, CDR1 is SGDLS and CDR2 YYNGEE. J was trimmed by 6 bases and V by 0 bases; bases with no gene match: 3. The CDR3 sequence is 15 residues long. CDR3 residues: CASSVATSGINEQFF. In DNA, the CDR3 is TGTGCCAGCAGCGTAGCTACTAGCGGGATCAATGAGCAGTTCTTC.

This clone has a count of ten or more. This sequence joins TRBV19 and TRBJ2-3; tentative D call: TRBD2 (6 bases). Trimming stripped 9 bases from V and 1 base from J, with 14 bases between. The CDR3 has 14 amino acids. CDR1 and CDR2 (germline): LNHDA, SQIVND (reference sequence). CDR3 in amino acids: CASTTGEGTDTQYF. The CDR3 coding sequence is TGTGCCAGCACCACGGGAGAGGGCACAGATACGCAGTATTTT. The whole variable domain, remainder taken from reference TRBV19 and TRBJ2-3, is DGGITQSPKYLFRKEGQNVTLSCEQNLNHDAMYWYRQDPGQGLRLIYYSQIVNDFQKGDIAEGYSVSREKKESFPLTVTSAQKNPTAFYLCASTTGEGTDTQYFGPGTRLTVL.

By its share, this clone is medium-sized. V gene TRBV6-1 combines with J gene TRBJ2-2, with 12 bases aligning to TRBD1. CDR1 is MNHNS and CDR2 is SASEGT in the germline V gene. The CDR3 is 15 residues long. J lost 6 bases, V lost 3 bases, and 2 bases had no gene match. The CDR3 region has the DNA TGTGCCAGCAGTGAGGGACAGGGGGCCCCCGGGGAGCTGTTTTTT. Amino acids: CASSEGQGAPGELFF.

For this clone: A junction end diverges from the germline sequence, so it may reflect a read error. Other DNA sequences in this sample translate to the same CDR3. This chain links TRBV4-1 with TRBJ1-3, with unresolved D. This CDR3 region has 15 residues. Germline-derived CDR1 and CDR2 are MGHRA and YSYEKL. In nucleotides, the CDR3 is TGTGCCAGCAGCCAAGGACTTGGGGAAGGAAACACCATATATTTT. This translates into CASSQGLGEGNTIYF.

This chain connects TRBV4-1 to TRBJ2-5, with 11 bases that match TRBD1. Matching the DNA end better, TRBJ2-7 makes the J call doubtful. CDR1 and CDR2 from the germline V gene are MGHRA and YSYEKL. The CDR3 has 15 residues. For the CDR3, the DNA is TGCGCCAGCAGCCAAAGGACAGGGGGCATCTACGAGCAGTACTTC. Protein: CASSQRTGGIYEQYF.

This clone was observed once. Being one base from a much bigger clone, this may be a read error. The chain combines TRBV6-8 with TRBJ2-2, with 12 bases identical to TRBD2. The CDR3 sequence is 15 residues long. Germline CDR1 and CDR2: MNHGY and SAAAGT. V lost 5 bases to trimming and J lost 5 bases; unmatched junction nucleotides: 3. The CDR3 DNA follows: TGTGCCAGCAGTGAGACTAGCGGGAGTACCGGGGAGCTGTTTTTT. Protein sequence: CASSETSGSTGELFF.

The chain links TRBV10-1 to TRBJ2-5, with no clear D. The CDR3 covers 13 residues. Germline CDR1 and CDR2: WNHNN and SYGVQD (reference sequence). V gave up 2 bases and J gave up 5 bases, with 9 bases separating them. CDR3 sequence reads: CASSEMKVETQYF. CDR3 coding DNA: TGCGCCAGCAGTGAGATGAAGGTGGAGACCCAGTACTTC.

The table lists this clone with a count of one. The CDR3 sequence is CASSRQPGRDAEAFF. The CDR3 DNA follows: TGCGCCAGCAGCCGACAACCGGGACGGGACGCTGAAGCTTTCTTT. The J gene is TRBJ1-1, the V gene TRBV4-1; the D gene is possibly TRBD1 (5 bases). This CDR3 comprises 15 residues. The germline V gene has CDR1 MGHRA and CDR2 YSYEKL. Trimming took 4 bases from V and 6 from J, leaving 18 bases between them.

This clone was recorded once. A much larger clone lies a single base off, so this may be a read error. Other nucleotide sequences from this sample produce the same CDR3. V is TRBV6-4 and J is TRBJ2-3; 9 bases fit TRBD1. This CDR3 is built from 15 residues. The V gene's germline CDR1 is MRHNA and CDR2 SNTAGT. The junction had 4 bases not matched to a gene; V was cut back by 5 bases and J by 1 base. The CDR3 DNA reads TGTGCCAGCAGTCCGGACAGGGGAGGCACAGATACGCAGTATTTT. Its protein is CASSPDRGGTDTQYF.

V gene TRBV19 combines with J gene TRBJ1-1, with 10 bases identical to TRBD1. J was trimmed by 1 base and V by 5 bases; bases with no gene match: 4. Germline V lookup: CDR1 LNHDA, CDR2 SQIVND (reference sequence). This CDR3 comprises 15 residues. The CDR3 loop is CASSPRQGANTEAFF. The CDR3 DNA follows: TGTGCCAGTAGTCCTCGACAGGGGGCGAACACTGAAGCTTTCTTT.